A single sample is the source of the 7 T cell receptor beta chains below, sequenced in a study of cytomegalovirus exposure and HLA in healthy donors. PCR was performed using 60 Vbeta and 13 Jbeta primers. Libraries were prepared by immunoSEQ multiplex PCR; TCRdb keeps only in-frame clonotypes and omits some of them. The table shows approximately 150,000 clones, with 80% occurring only once. Sequencing used PBMCs. The receptors shown here come from a woman aged 45-60 years in good health and CMV-seronegative.

The chain is built from TRBV27 and TRBJ2-3, with a possible D match to TRBD1 (5 bases). The germline V gene has CDR1 MNHEY and CDR2 SMNVEV (reference sequence). The CDR3 consists of 17 residues. Trimming left V 1 base short and J 4 bases short, with 18 bases between. Written as DNA, the CDR3 is TGTGCCAGCAGTTTATGGGGCCGGGTTTGGGTGTCAGATACGCAGTATTTT. As protein: CASSLWGRVWVSDTQYF.

J is TRBJ2-1 and V is TRBV1; TRBD2, the D gene given by the table, was not confirmed from the DNA. TRBV1 is flagged as a pseudogene. This CDR3 spans 16 amino acids. The DNA of the CDR3 is TGCACCAGCAGCCAAGCGGGAGCGGGAGAAAGGAATGAGCAGTTCTTC. Translation gives CTSSQAGAGERNEQFF.

V gene TRBV6-5 combines with J gene TRBJ1-3; D is undetermined. V gave up 6 bases and J gave up 0 bases, with 6 bases separating them. CDR1 is MNHEY, CDR2 SVGAGI, per germline. The CDR3 runs to 13 residues. The CDR3 coding sequence is TGTGCCAGCAGCCCCAACTCTGGAAACACCATATATTTT. As protein: CASSPNSGNTIYF.

The CDR3 DNA is TGCGCCAGCAGCCTTACGGGAACGAGTGGCTACACCTTC. Translation gives CASSLTGTSGYTF. The chain combines TRBV5-1 with TRBJ1-2, with D unclear. The length of the CDR3 is 13 residues. V was pared by 4 bases and J by 7 bases, with 14 bases between. The germline V gene encodes CDR1 SGHRS and CDR2 YFSETQ.

This chain joins TRBV11-2 and TRBJ2-1, with 10 nucleotides matching TRBD2. CDR3 length: 16 amino acids. Germline V gene lookup returns CDR1 SGHAT and CDR2 FQNNGV. The trim removed 5 bases at V and 0 bases at J, leaving 4 bases unmatched. CDR3 DNA: TGTGCCAGCAGCCTGGGACTAGCGAGCTCCTACAATGAGCAGTTCTTC. Its translation is CASSLGLASSYNEQFF. The full variable domain, completed using reference TRBV11-2 and TRBJ2-1, is EAGVAQSPRYKIIEKRQSVAFWCNPISGHATLYWYQQILGQGPKLLIQFQNNGVVDDSQLPKDRFSAERLKGVDSTLKIQPAKLEDSAVYLCASSLGLASSYNEQFFGPGTRLTVL.

The CDR3 DNA sequence: TGCGCCAGCAACGTCGGACAGGGAAGTTATGGCTACACCTTC. This translates into CASNVGQGSYGYTF. The chain employs TRBV5-1 and TRBJ1-2, with TRBD1 identical over 8 bases. The CDR3 contains 14 residues. From germline, CDR1 is SGHRS and CDR2 YFSETQ. J was trimmed by 5 bases and V by 6 bases; bases with no gene match: 9.

This chain links TRBV29-1 with TRBJ2-3; D ambiguous. Germline CDR1 reads SQVTM; CDR2 reads ANQGSEA. This CDR3 contains 13 residues. Trimming removed 1 base at V and 2 bases at J, with 7 bases between. The CDR3 DNA follows: TGCAGCGTTGAAGGCGAGCCCACAGATACGCAGTATTTT. Its protein product is CSVEGEPTDTQYF.